The rows below give T cell receptor beta chains drawn from one sample of a study of blood T cell repertoires in COVID-19. Libraries were prepared by immunoSEQ multiplex PCR; TCRdb keeps only in-frame clonotypes and omits some of them. The table has around 270,000 clones, 85% to 90% seen once. The specimen was peripheral blood. The receptors stem from a woman aged 55-75 years with COVID-19, enrolled during active disease. CDR3s include the opening cysteine and the closing phenylalanine or tryptophan. A D gene is named only where the DNA matches it firmly.

TRBD2	TRBJ2-2	TRBV9	CASSVGGSGPTGELFF	TGTGCCAGCAGCGTAGGGGGTAGCGGGCCCACCGGGGAGCTGTTTTTT
-	TRBJ2-3	TRBV27	CASSRTTAPTDTQYF	TGTGCCAGCAGTCGGACTACCGCGCCTACAGATACGCAGTATTTT
TRBD2	TRBJ2-7	TRBV12-5	CASGLVVSGRYEQYF	TGTGCTAGTGGTTTGGTAGTTAGCGGGAGGTACGAGCAGTACTTC
TRBD1	TRBJ2-3	TRBV5-4	CASSLGTGYDTQYF	TGTGCCAGCAGCTTGGGGACAGGGTACGATACGCAGTATTTT
-	TRBJ1-2	TRBV19	CASSPLSGKNYGYTF	TGTGCCAGTAGCCCCCTTTCGGGGAAAAACTATGGCTACACCTTC
-	TRBJ1-2	TRBV20-1	CSARNRAGYTF	TGCAGTGCTCGAAACAGGGCTGGCTACACCTTC
TRBD1	TRBJ1-1	TRBV19	CASATGVHTEAFF	TGTGCCAGTGCGACAGGGGTTCACACTGAAGCTTTCTTT
-	TRBJ1-6	TRBV3-1/TRBV3-2	CASSHSRGLGSPLHF	TGTGCCAGCAGCCATAGCAGGGGTTTAGGCTCACCCCTCCACTTT
TRBD1	TRBJ2-7	TRBV7-9	CASNRGSYEQYF	TGTGCCAGCAACAGGGGTTCCTACGAGCAGTACTTC
TRBD1	TRBJ2-5	TRBV11-2	CASSRRGTGEKQETQYF	TGTGCCAGCAGCCGAAGGGGGACAGGAGAAAAACAAGAGACCCAGTACTTC